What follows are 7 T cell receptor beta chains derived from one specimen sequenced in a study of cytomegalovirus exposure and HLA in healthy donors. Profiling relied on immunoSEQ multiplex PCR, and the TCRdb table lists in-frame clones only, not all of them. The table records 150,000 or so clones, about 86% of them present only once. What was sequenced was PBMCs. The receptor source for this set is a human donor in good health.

CDR3 sequence (DNA): TGTGCCAGCAGTCGAAGACAGGGGCCAAATCAGCCCCAGCATTTT. Its translation: CASSRRQGPNQPQHF. The chain combines TRBV27 with TRBJ1-5; TRBD1 matches at 8 bases. CDR1 MNHEY and CDR2 SMNVEV come from the germline V gene (reference sequence). The CDR3 is 15 amino acids. V gave up 5 bases and J gave up 4 bases; unmatched junction bases: 7.

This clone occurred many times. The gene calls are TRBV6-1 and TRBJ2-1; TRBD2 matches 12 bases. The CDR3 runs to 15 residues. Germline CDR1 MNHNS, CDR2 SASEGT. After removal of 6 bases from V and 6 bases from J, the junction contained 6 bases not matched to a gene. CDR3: CASSRTSGNLNEQFF. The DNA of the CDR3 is TGTGCCAGCAGCCGGACTAGCGGGAACCTCAATGAGCAGTTCTTC.

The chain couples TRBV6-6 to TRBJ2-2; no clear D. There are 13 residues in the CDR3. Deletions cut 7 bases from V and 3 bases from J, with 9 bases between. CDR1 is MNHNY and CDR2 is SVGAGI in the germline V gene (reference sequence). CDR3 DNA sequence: TGTGCCAGCATGTGGCACGACACCGGGGAGCTGTTTTTT. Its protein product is CASMWHDTGELFF.

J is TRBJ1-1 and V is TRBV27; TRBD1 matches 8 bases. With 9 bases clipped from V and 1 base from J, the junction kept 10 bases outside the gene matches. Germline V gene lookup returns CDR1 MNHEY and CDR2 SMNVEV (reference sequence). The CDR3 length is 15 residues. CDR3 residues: CASSNPGQANTEAFF. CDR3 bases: TGTGCCAGTTCTAATCCGGGACAGGCGAACACTGAAGCTTTCTTT.

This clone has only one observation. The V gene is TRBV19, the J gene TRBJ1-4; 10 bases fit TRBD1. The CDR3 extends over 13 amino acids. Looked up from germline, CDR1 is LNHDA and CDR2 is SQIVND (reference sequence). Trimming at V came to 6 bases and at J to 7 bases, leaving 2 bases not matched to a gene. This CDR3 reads CASRGTGVEKLFF. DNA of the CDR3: TGTGCCAGTAGAGGGACAGGGGTTGAAAAACTGTTTTTT.

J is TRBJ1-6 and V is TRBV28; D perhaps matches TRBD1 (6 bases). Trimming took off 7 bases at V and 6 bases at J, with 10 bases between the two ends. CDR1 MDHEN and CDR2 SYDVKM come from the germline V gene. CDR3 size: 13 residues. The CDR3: CASTRQVNSPLHF. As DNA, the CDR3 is TGTGCCAGCACTCGACAGGTTAATTCACCCCTCCACTTT.

CDR3 nucleotides: TGTGCCAGCATCCGACGGGGGGCAGCTAGCACAGATACGCAGTATTTT. It specifies CASIRRGAASTDTQYF. The genes are TRBV2 and TRBJ2-3; D possibly corresponds to TRBD2 (7 bases). This CDR3 is 16 amino acids long. V lost 7 bases and J lost 0, with 17 bases in between. The germline gives CDR1 SNHLY, CDR2 FYNNEI.